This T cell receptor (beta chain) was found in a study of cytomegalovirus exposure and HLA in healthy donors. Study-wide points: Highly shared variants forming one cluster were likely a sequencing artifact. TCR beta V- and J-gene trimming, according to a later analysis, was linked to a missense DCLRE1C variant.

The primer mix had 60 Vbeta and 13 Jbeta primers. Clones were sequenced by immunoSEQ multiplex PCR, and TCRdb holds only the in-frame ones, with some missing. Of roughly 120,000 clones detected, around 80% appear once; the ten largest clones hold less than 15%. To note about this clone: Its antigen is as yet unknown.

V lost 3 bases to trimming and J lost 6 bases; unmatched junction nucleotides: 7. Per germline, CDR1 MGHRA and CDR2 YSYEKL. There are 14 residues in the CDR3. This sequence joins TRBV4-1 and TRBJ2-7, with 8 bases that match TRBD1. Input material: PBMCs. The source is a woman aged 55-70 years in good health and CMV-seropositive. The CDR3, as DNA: TGCGCCAGCAGCCAGGGAAGACAGGGGCTCGAGCAGTACTTC. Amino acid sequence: CASSQGRQGLEQYF.